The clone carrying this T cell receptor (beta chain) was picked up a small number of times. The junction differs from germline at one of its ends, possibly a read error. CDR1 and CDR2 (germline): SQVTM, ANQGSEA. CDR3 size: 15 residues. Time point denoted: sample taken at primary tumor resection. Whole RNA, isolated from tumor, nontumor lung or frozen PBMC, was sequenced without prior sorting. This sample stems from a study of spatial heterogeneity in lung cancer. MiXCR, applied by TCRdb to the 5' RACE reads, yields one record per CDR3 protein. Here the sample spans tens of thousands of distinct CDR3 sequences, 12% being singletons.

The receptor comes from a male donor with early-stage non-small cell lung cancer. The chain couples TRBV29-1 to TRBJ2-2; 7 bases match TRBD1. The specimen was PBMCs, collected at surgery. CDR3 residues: CSVLTDHRGTGELIF. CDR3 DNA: TGCAGCGTGCTGACGGACCACAGGGGCACCGGGGAGCTGATTTTT.